These 11 T cell receptor beta chains were sequenced from one sample in a study of blood T cell repertoires in COVID-19. Data came from immunoSEQ multiplex PCR; TCRdb stores just in-frame clones and leaves some out. The sample lists about 55,000 clones, roughly 90% seen once, with about 3.6% in the top ten. The sequencing sample was made of peripheral blood. The receptor set was obtained from a man aged 40-55 years with COVID-19, enrolled during active disease.

The chain has TRBV25-1 and TRBJ2-7; 10 nucleotides agree with TRBD2. Germline CDR1 MGHDK, CDR2 SYGVNS. V gave up 8 bases and J gave up 6 bases; unmatched junction bases: 4. The CDR3 totals 12 residues. CDR3 in amino acids: CASLAGVSEQYF. CDR3 coding DNA: TGTGCCAGCCTAGCGGGAGTCTCCGAGCAGTACTTC.

The chain is built from TRBV28 and TRBJ2-5, with a possible D match to TRBD1 (6 bases). CDR3 size: 14 residues. CDR1 is MDHEN, CDR2 SYDVKM, per germline. Trimming removed 4 bases from V and 0 bases from J, with 9 bases in between. CDR3: CASSSRDNQETQYF. The CDR3 nucleotides are TGTGCCAGCAGTTCCCGGGACAACCAAGAGACCCAGTACTTC. Full variable domain (rest looked up from reference TRBV28 and TRBJ2-5): DVKVTQSSRYLVKRTGEKVFLECVQDMDHENMFWYRQDPGLGLRLIYFSYDVKMKEKGDIPEGYSVSREKKERFSLILESASTNQTSMYLCASSSRDNQETQYFGPGTRLLVL.

This sequence joins TRBV15 and TRBJ1-1, with D perhaps matching TRBD1 (5 bases). CDR3 length: 16 amino acids. Germline V gene data show CDR1 as LNHNV and CDR2 as YYDKDF (reference sequence). Trimming left V 0 bases short and J 2 bases short, with 13 bases between. The CDR3 protein is CATSREGQPLNTEAFF. The CDR3 region has the DNA TGTGCCACCAGCAGAGAGGGGCAGCCTCTCAACACTGAAGCTTTCTTT.

Only a few counts were recorded for this clone. The rearrangement joins TRBV5-6 to TRBJ1-3; 9 bases line up with TRBD1. CDR1 is SGHDT, CDR2 YYEEEE, per germline. Trimming removed 3 bases from V and 1 base from J; junction bases left unmatched: 8. This CDR3 has 17 residues. The CDR3 spells CASSYPTGGSSGNTIYF. Here the CDR3 DNA reads TGTGCCAGCAGCTACCCTACAGGGGGCTCTTCTGGAAACACCATATATTTT.

This clone was recorded once. This rearrangement joins TRBV7-3 to TRBJ2-7; 7 bases align to TRBD1. The germline V gene has CDR1 SGHTA and CDR2 FQGTGA. The CDR3 extends over 14 amino acids. V was pared by 5 bases and J by 3 bases, with 7 bases of the junction left unmatched. In DNA form, the CDR3 reads TGTGCCAGCAGCCCCACGACAGGGCACTACGAGCAGTACTTC. It specifies CASSPTTGHYEQYF. Drawing the rest from reference TRBV7-3 and TRBJ2-7, the complete variable domain is GAGVSQTPSNKVTEKGKYVELRCDPISGHTALYWYRQSLGQGPEFLIYFQGTGAADDSGLPNDRFFAVRPEGSVSTLKIQRTERGDSAVYLCASSPTTGHYEQYFGPGTRLTVT.

This clone showed up just a few times. The rearrangement uses TRBV2 and TRBJ2-2; 9 bases align to TRBD1. Trimming took 6 bases from V and 5 from J; bases not matched to a gene: 10. CDR1 and CDR2 from the germline V gene are SNHLY and FYNNEI. There are 16 residues in the CDR3. The CDR3 region is CASSPGTGRGTGELFF. CDR3 in DNA: TGTGCCAGCAGCCCCGGGACAGGGAGAGGGACCGGGGAGCTGTTTTTT.

The CDR3 coding sequence is TGTGCCAGCAGTTTAATAGAGGATGAGCAGTTCTTC. Translating it yields CASSLIEDEQFF. The genes are TRBV12-3 or TRBV12-4 and TRBJ2-1; unclear D gene. The CDR3 is 12 residues long. V shed 2 bases and J shed 8 bases, with 7 bases lying between them.

The V call is TRBV2, the J call TRBJ1-2; D gene unclear. Trimming cost V 6 bases and J 7 bases, with 15 bases left between them. The V gene's germline CDR1 is SNHLY and CDR2 FYNNEI. CDR3 length: 13 residues. The CDR3 here is CASSLATGSGYTF. In nucleotides, the CDR3 is TGTGCCAGCAGCTTAGCGACGGGAAGTGGCTACACCTTC.

CDR3 sequence: CASSSKGQGTYNEQFF. The CDR3 bases are TGTGCCAGCAGCTCGAAAGGACAGGGGACCTACAATGAGCAGTTCTTC. The chain links TRBV11-3 to TRBJ2-1; 9 bases map to TRBD1. V gave up 4 bases and J gave up 2 bases; unmatched junction bases: 6. The germline V gene has CDR1 SGHNT and CDR2 YENEEA. The CDR3 consists of 16 residues. Using reference TRBV11-3 and TRBJ2-1 for the parts outside the CDR3, the full variable domain is EAGVVQSPRYKIIEKKQPVAFWCNPISGHNTLYWYLQNLGQGPELLIRYENEEAVDDSQLPKDRFSAERLKGVDSTLKIQPAELGDSAVYLCASSSKGQGTYNEQFFGPGTRLTVL.

The rearrangement links TRBV11-3 to TRBJ2-7, with 9 nucleotides matching TRBD1. The V segment lost 8 bases and the J segment 2 bases; nucleotides outside the gene matches: 10. This CDR3 contains 15 residues. Germline V gene lookup returns CDR1 SGHNT and CDR2 YENEEA. The CDR3, as DNA: TGTGCCAGCGGCGGCGGTGGGACAGGGCCCTACGAGCAGTACTTC. It translates to CASGGGGTGPYEQYF.

The V call is TRBV7-9, the J call TRBJ2-7, with D perhaps matching TRBD1 (6 bases). CDR1 is SEHNR, CDR2 FQNEAQ, per germline (reference sequence). This CDR3 is built from 14 residues. Deletions cut 5 bases from V and 2 bases from J, with 13 bases between. In DNA form, the CDR3 reads TGTGCCAGCAGCCTCGGACAGAGTGCCTACGAGCAGTACTTC. It encodes CASSLGQSAYEQYF.